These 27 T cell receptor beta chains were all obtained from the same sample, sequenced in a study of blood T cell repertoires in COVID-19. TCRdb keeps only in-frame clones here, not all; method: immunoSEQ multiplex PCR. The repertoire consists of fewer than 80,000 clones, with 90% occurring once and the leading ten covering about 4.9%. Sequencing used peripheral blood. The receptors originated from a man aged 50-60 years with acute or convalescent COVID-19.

The CDR3 nucleotides read TGTGCCAGCAGCTTATTTACTAGCGGGAGAATATCCTACGAGCAGTACTTC. Its protein product is CASSLFTSGRISYEQYF. V usage is TRBV7-2 and J usage is TRBJ2-7; 11 nucleotides line up with TRBD2. The CDR3 totals 17 residues. Trimming cost V 2 bases and J 1 base; bases outside gene matches: 7. Germline CDR1 is SGHTA and CDR2 is FQGNSA.

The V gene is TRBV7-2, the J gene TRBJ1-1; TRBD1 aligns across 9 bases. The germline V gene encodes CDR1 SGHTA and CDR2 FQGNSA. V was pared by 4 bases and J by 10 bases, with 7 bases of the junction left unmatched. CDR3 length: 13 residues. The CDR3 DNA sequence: TGTGCCAGCAGCTCCCCCACAGGGGGCGTAGCTTTCTTT. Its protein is CASSSPTGGVAFF. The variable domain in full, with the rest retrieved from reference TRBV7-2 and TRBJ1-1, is GAGVSQSPSNKVTEKGKDVELRCDPISGHTALYWYRQSLGQGLEFLIYFQGNSAPDKSGLPSDRFSAERTGGSVSTLTIQRTQQEDSAVYLCASSSPTGGVAFFGQGTRLTVV.

CDR3 loop: CASSALGAGLSYEQYF. Written as DNA, the CDR3 is TGTGCCAGCAGCGCCTTAGGAGCGGGCCTCTCCTACGAGCAGTACTTC. This chain links TRBV5-6 with TRBJ2-7; the D gene is possibly TRBD2 (6 bases). This CDR3 region has 16 residues. Germline CDR1 and CDR2: SGHDT and YYEEEE. With 4 bases removed from V and 0 bases from J, the gap between germline ends came to 17 bases.

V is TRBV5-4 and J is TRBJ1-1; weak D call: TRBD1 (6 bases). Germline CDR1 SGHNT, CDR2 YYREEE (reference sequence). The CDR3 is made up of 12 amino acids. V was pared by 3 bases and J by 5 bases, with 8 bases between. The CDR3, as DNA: TGTGCCAGCAGCTCCGGACAGACTGAAGCTTTCTTT. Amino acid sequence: CASSSGQTEAFF.

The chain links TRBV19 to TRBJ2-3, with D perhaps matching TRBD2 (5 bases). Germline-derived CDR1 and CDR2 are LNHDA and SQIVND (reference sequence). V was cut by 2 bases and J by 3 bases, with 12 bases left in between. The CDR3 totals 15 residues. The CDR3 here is CASSIRRDLTDTQYF. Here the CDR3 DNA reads TGTGCCAGTAGTATACGACGGGATTTAACAGATACGCAGTATTTT.

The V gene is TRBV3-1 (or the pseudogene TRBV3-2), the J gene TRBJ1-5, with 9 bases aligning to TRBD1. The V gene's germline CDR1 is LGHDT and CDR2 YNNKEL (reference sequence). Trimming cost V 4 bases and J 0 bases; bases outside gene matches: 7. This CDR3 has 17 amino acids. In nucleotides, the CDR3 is TGTGCCAGCAGCCCGGCCGGGACAGGGCTTAGCAATCAGCCCCAGCATTTT. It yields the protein CASSPAGTGLSNQPQHF.

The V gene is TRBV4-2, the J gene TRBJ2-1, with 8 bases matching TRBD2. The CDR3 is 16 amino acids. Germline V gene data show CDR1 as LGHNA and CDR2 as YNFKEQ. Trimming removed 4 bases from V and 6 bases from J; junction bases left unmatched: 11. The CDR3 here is CASSRTGTRSLNEQFF. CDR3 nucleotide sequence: TGTGCCAGCAGCCGTACCGGGACTAGGTCCCTCAATGAGCAGTTCTTC.

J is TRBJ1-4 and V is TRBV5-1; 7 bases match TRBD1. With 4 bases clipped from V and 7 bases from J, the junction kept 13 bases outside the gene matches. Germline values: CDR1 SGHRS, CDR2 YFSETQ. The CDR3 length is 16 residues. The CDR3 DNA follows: TGCGCCAGCAGCCCCATAGGATCCCAGGGGGGTGAAAAACTGTTTTTT. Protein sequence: CASSPIGSQGGEKLFF.

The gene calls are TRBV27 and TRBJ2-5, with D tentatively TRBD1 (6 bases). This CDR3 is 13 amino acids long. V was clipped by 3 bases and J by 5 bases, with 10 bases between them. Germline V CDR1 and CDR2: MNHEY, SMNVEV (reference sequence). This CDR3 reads CASSFQGLETQYF. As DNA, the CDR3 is TGTGCCAGCAGTTTTCAGGGGTTGGAGACCCAGTACTTC.

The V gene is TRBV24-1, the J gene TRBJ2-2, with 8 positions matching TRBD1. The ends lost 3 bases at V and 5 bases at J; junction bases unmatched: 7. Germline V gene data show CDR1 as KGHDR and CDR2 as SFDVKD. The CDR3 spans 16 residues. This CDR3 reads CATSDPRTGRTGELFF. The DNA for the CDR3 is TGTGCCACCAGTGATCCCCGGACAGGGCGGACCGGGGAGCTGTTTTTT.

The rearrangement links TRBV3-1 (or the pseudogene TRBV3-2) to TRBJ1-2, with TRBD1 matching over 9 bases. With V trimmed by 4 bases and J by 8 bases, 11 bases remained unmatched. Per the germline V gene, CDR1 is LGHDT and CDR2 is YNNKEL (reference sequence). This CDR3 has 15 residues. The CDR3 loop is CASSLTGQGMSGYTF. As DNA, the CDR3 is TGTGCCAGCAGCCTAACGGGACAGGGAATGAGCGGCTACACCTTC.

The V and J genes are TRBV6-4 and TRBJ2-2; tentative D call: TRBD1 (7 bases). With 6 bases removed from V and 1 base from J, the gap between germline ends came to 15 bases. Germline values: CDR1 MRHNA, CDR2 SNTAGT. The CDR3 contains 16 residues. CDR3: CASRVTGDLNTGELFF. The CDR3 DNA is TGTGCCAGCAGAGTCACAGGGGACTTGAACACCGGGGAGCTGTTTTTT.

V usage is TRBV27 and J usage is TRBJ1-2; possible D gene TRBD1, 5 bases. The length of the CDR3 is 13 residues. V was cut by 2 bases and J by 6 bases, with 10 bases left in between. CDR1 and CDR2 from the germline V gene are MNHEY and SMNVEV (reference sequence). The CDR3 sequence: CASSLQGLNGYTF. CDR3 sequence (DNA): TGTGCCAGCAGTTTACAGGGTCTCAATGGCTACACCTTC.

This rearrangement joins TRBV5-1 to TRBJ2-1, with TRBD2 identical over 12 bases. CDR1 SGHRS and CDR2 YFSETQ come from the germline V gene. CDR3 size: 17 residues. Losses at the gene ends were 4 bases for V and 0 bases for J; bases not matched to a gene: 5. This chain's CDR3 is CASSLPTSGSSYNEQFF. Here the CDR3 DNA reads TGCGCCAGCAGCCTCCCGACTAGCGGGAGCTCCTACAATGAGCAGTTCTTC. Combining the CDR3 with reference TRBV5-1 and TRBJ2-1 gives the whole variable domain KAGVTQTPRYLIKTRGQQVTLSCSPISGHRSVSWYQQTPGQGLQFLFEYFSETQRNKGNFPGRFSGRQFSNSRSEMNVSTLELGDSALYLCASSLPTSGSSYNEQFFGPGTRLTVL.

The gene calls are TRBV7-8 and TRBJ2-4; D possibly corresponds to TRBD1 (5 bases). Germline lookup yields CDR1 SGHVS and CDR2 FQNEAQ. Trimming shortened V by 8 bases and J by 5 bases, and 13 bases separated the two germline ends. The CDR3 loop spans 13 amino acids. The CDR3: CASRRTGENIQYF. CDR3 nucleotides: TGTGCCAGCCGAAGAACAGGAGAAAACATTCAGTACTTC.

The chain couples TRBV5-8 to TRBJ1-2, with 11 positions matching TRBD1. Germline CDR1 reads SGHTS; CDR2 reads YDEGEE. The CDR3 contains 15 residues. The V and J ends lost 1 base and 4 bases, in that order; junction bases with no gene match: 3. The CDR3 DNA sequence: TGTGCCAGCAGCTTGAGGACAGGGGGCGGCTATGGCTACACCTTC. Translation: CASSLRTGGGYGYTF. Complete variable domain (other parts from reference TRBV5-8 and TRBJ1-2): EAGVTQSPTHLIKTRGQQATLRCSPISGHTSVYWYQQALGLGLQFLLWYDEGEERNRGNFPPRFSGRQFPNYSSELNVNALELEDSALYLCASSLRTGGGYGYTFGSGTRLTVV.

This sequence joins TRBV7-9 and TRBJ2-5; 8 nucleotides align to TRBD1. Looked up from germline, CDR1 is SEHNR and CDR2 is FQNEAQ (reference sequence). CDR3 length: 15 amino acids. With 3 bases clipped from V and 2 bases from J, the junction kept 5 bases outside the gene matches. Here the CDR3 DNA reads TGTGCCAGCAGCTTCGGACAGGGCTATCAAGAGACCCAGTACTTC. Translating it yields CASSFGQGYQETQYF.

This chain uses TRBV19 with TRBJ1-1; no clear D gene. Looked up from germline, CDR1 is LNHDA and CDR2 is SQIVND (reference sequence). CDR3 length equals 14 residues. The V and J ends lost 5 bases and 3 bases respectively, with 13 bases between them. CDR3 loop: CASSPEVIYTEAFF. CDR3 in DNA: TGTGCCAGTAGTCCCGAGGTGATTTACACTGAAGCTTTCTTT.

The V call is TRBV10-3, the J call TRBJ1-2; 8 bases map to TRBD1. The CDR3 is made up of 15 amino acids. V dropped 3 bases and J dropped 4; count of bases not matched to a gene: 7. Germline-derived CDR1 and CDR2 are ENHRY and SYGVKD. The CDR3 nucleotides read TGTGCCATCAGTGACTCGGGACAGGACATCTATGGCTACACCTTC. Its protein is CAISDSGQDIYGYTF.

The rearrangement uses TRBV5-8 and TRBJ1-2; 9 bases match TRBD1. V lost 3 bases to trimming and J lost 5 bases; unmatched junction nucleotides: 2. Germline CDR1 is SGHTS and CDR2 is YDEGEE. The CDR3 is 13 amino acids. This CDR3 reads CASSWTGDYGYTF. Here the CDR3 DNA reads TGTGCCAGCAGCTGGACAGGGGATTATGGCTACACCTTC.

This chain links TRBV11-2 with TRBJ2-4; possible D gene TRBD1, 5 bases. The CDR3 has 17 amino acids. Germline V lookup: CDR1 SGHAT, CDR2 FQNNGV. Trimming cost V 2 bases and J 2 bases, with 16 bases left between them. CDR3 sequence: CASSLISGFGTKNIQYF. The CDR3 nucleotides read TGTGCCAGCAGCTTAATCTCAGGGTTTGGAACCAAAAACATTCAGTACTTC.

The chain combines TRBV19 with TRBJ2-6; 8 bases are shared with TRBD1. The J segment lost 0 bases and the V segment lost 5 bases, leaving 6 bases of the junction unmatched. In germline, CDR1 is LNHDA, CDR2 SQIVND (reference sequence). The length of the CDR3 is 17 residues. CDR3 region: CASSLQGARSGANVLTF. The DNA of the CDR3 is TGTGCCAGTAGTCTCCAGGGGGCCCGCTCTGGGGCCAACGTCCTGACTTTC.

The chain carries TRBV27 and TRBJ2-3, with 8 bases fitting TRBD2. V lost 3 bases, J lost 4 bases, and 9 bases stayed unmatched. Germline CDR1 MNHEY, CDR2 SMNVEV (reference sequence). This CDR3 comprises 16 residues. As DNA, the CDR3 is TGTGCCAGCAGTTTGCTGGTTAGCGGGATCCCAGATACGCAGTATTTT. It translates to CASSLLVSGIPDTQYF.

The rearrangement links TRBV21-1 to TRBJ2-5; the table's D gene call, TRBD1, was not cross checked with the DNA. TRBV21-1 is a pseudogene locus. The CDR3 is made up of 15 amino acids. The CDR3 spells CASSTGQGLQETQYF. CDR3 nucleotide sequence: TGTGCCAGCAGCACCGGACAGGGATTACAAGAGACCCAGTACTTC.

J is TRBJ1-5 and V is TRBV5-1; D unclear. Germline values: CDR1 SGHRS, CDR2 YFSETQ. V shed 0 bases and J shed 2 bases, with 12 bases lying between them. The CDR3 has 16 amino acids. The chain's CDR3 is CASSLAELRGNQPQHF. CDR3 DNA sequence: TGCGCCAGCAGCTTGGCCGAACTCCGGGGCAATCAGCCCCAGCATTTT.

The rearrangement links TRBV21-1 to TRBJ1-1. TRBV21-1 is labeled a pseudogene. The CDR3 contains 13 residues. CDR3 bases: TGTGCCAGCAGCAGGAGTGTAAACACTGAAGCTTTCTTT. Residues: CASSRSVNTEAFF.

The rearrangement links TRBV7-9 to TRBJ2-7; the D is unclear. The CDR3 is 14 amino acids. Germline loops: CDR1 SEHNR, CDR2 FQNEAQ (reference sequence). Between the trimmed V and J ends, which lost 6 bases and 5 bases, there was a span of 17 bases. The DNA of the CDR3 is TGTGCCAGCAGAGCAGGCTATGATCGCGACGAGCAGTACTTC. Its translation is CASRAGYDRDEQYF.